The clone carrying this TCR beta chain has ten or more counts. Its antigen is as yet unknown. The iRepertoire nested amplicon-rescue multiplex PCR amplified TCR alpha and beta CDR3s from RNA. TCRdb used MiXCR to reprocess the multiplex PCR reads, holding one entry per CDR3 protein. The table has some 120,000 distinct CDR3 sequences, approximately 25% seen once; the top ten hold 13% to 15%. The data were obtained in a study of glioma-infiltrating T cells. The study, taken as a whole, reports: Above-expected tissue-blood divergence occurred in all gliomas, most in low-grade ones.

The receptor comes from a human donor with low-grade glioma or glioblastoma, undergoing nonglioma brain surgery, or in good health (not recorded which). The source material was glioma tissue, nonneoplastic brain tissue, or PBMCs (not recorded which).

This CDR3 reads CASSLAVGEQFF. The CDR3 coding sequence is TGTGCCAGCAGCCTCGCGGTGGGTGAGCAGTTCTTC. The chain links TRBV7-3 to TRBJ2-1; D is undetermined. Germline V gene data show CDR1 as SGHTA and CDR2 as FQGTGA. The CDR3 sequence is 12 residues long. Trimming removed 5 bases at V and 9 bases at J, with 11 bases between. The full variable domain, in which reference TRBV7-3 and TRBJ2-1 provide the parts outside the CDR3, is GAGVSQTPSNKVTEKGKYVELRCDPISGHTALYWYRQSLGQGPEFLIYFQGTGAADDSGLPNDRFFAVRPEGSVSTLKIQRTERGDSAVYLCASSLAVGEQFFGPGTRLTVL.